These 19 T cell receptor beta chains share one sample of origin, sequenced in a study of T cell responses to AZD1222 COVID-19 vaccine. Sequencing used immunoSEQ multiplex PCR; TCRdb keeps in-frame clones, though not all of them. The table lists around 110,000 clones, about 90% of them singletons. Sequenced material: peripheral blood, taken on day 0 of AZD1222 vaccination. The receptors come from an adult in good health.

V is TRBV9 and J is TRBJ2-5; D possibly corresponds to TRBD1 (6 bases). V was shortened by 0 bases and J by 4 bases, with 10 bases between the two germline ends. CDR1 is SGDLS and CDR2 is YYNGEE in the germline V gene. The CDR3 totals 14 residues. The chain's CDR3 is CASSVEGTSETQYF. The CDR3 DNA reads as TGTGCCAGCAGCGTAGAAGGGACATCAGAGACCCAGTACTTC.

The gene calls are TRBV6-6 and TRBJ2-1; D is perhaps TRBD2 (7 bases). The CDR3 extends over 12 amino acids. Looked up from germline, CDR1 is MNHNY and CDR2 is SVGAGI (reference sequence). Trimming cost V 6 bases and J 15 bases, with 18 bases left between them. The CDR3: CASSPGGRGLFF. In nucleotides, the CDR3 is TGTGCCAGCAGCCCCGGGGGGCGGGGATTGTTCTTC.

This clone was found a few times. The rearrangement links TRBV19 to TRBJ2-3; 9 nucleotides match TRBD2. This CDR3 is built from 18 residues. The germline V gene has CDR1 LNHDA and CDR2 SQIVND (reference sequence). The junction had 12 bases not matched to a gene; V was cut back by 0 bases and J by 5 bases. The CDR3 spells CASSIDRSGSVWGDTQYF. DNA of the CDR3: TGTGCCAGTAGTATAGATCGTAGCGGGAGCGTTTGGGGAGATACGCAGTATTTT.

This clone appeared a single time. The rearrangement uses TRBV30 and TRBJ2-1; 9 bases map to TRBD2. This CDR3 comprises 13 residues. Germline lookup yields CDR1 GTSNPN and CDR2 SVGIG (reference sequence). The V gene end was trimmed by 7 bases and the J gene end by 4 bases; junction bases not matched to a gene: 5. CDR3 sequence reads: CAYLAGRYNEQFF. CDR3 DNA: TGTGCCTATCTAGCGGGACGATACAATGAGCAGTTCTTC.

This sequence joins TRBV19 and TRBJ1-5; D is undetermined. V was clipped by 3 bases and J by 9 bases, with 12 bases between them. This CDR3 is 13 amino acids long. Germline CDR1 LNHDA, CDR2 SQIVND (reference sequence). The CDR3, as DNA: TGTGCCAGTAGTATTCGGGTCCCGGGGCCCCAGCATTTT. Protein: CASSIRVPGPQHF. The variable domain in full, with the rest retrieved from reference TRBV19 and TRBJ1-5, is DGGITQSPKYLFRKEGQNVTLSCEQNLNHDAMYWYRQDPGQGLRLIYYSQIVNDFQKGDIAEGYSVSREKKESFPLTVTSAQKNPTAFYLCASSIRVPGPQHFGDGTRLSIL.

The chain has TRBV7-9 and TRBJ1-1; 7 positions agree with TRBD1. The V and J ends lost 1 base and 7 bases, in that order; junction bases with no gene match: 6. This CDR3 has 14 residues. Germline CDR1 is SEHNR and CDR2 is FQNEAQ (reference sequence). CDR3 protein: CASSLEGAYSEAFF. The CDR3 DNA sequence: TGTGCCAGCAGCTTAGAGGGGGCGTATAGTGAAGCTTTCTTT.

CDR3 protein: CASSPPARQHSGVNTEAFF. The CDR3 DNA reads as TGTGCCAGCTCACCACCGGCCAGACAACACTCTGGGGTGAACACTGAAGCTTTCTTT. V usage is TRBV18 and J usage is TRBJ1-1; D gene uncertain. V lost 0 bases and J lost 0, with 20 bases in between. This CDR3 region has 19 residues. From germline, CDR1 is KGHSH and CDR2 LQKENI.

The V gene is TRBV6-1, the J gene TRBJ2-1; TRBD2 matches at 7 bases. CDR1 is MNHNS, CDR2 SASEGT, per germline. The ends lost 4 bases at V and 5 bases at J; junction bases unmatched: 11. This CDR3 comprises 16 residues. CDR3 coding DNA: TGTGCCAGCAGTGGTGTCGGTCGGACTAGTAACAATGAGCAGTTCTTC. This translates into CASSGVGRTSNNEQFF.

The V call is TRBV4-1, the J call TRBJ2-5, with D unresolved. The CDR3 contains 14 residues. The V and J ends lost 1 base and 2 bases respectively, with 8 bases between them. Germline lookup yields CDR1 MGHRA and CDR2 YSYEKL. The CDR3 bases are TGCGCCAGCAGCCAAGTCGATGAGCAAGAGACCCAGTACTTC. Residues: CASSQVDEQETQYF.

V gene TRBV6-5 combines with J gene TRBJ1-4; D perhaps matches TRBD1 (6 bases). The germline CDR1 and CDR2 sequences are MNHEY and SVGAGI. The CDR3 consists of 13 residues. V lost 8 bases and J 7 bases, leaving 14 bases between the germline ends. CDR3 protein: CASRNRVGEKLFF. DNA for the CDR3: TGTGCCAGCCGCAACAGGGTTGGTGAAAAACTGTTTTTT.

This chain connects TRBV7-3 to TRBJ2-1, with 11 bases matching TRBD2. J gave up 9 bases and V 2 bases, and 6 bases lay outside the gene matches. The CDR3 has 15 amino acids. Germline V gene data show CDR1 as SGHTA and CDR2 as FQGTGA. CDR3 amino acids: CASSLASGGYGEQFF. The CDR3 DNA is TGTGCCAGCAGCTTAGCTAGCGGGGGGTATGGTGAGCAGTTCTTC.

This clone appeared once. This chain connects TRBV5-1 to TRBJ2-2, with 12 bases identical to TRBD2. The ends lost 5 bases at V and 4 bases at J; junction bases unmatched: 9. Germline-derived CDR1 and CDR2 are SGHRS and YFSETQ. This CDR3 is built from 17 residues. Here the CDR3 DNA reads TGCGCCAGCAGGACTCTGACTAGCGGGAGAGGCACCGGGGAGCTGTTTTTT. It specifies CASRTLTSGRGTGELFF.

Comments on this clone: An end of the junction differs from the germline gene, which may be a read error. V and J are TRBV2 and TRBJ2-1; 12 bases fit TRBD2. Germline loops: CDR1 SNHLY, CDR2 FYNNEI. This CDR3 contains 13 residues. This CDR3 is CASSVGLAGSRLF. Here the CDR3 DNA reads TGTGCCAGCAGCGTAGGACTAGCGGGGAGTCGGCTCTTC.

The chain employs TRBV5-5 and TRBJ1-4; D is ambiguous. The CDR3 loop spans 16 amino acids. Germline assignment: CDR1 SGHKS and CDR2 YYEKEE (reference sequence). Trimming removed 2 bases from V and 4 bases from J, with 15 bases in between. DNA of the CDR3: TGTGCCAGCAGCTTCGCGGCCCGCGTACATAATGAAAAACTGTTTTTT. Its translation: CASSFAARVHNEKLFF.

The rearrangement joins TRBV9 to TRBJ2-1; 10 bases align to TRBD2. Per germline, CDR1 SGDLS and CDR2 YYNGEE. V gave up 1 base and J gave up 5 bases; unmatched junction bases: 3. The CDR3 contains 15 residues. The CDR3 DNA reads TGTGCCAGCAGCGTAACTAGCGGGGATGACAATGAGCAGTTCTTC. It is translated as CASSVTSGDDNEQFF.

The chain links TRBV7-2 to TRBJ2-7; TRBD2 matches 10 bases. CDR3 length equals 15 residues. V was clipped by 4 bases and J by 2 bases; unmatched bases: 5. CDR1 and CDR2 from the germline V gene are SGHTA and FQGNSA. The chain's CDR3 is CASSSQSGGAYEQYF. The DNA for the CDR3 is TGTGCCAGCAGCTCTCAGAGCGGGGGGGCCTACGAGCAGTACTTC.

This clone was found a few times. The J gene is TRBJ2-3, the V gene TRBV3-1 (or the pseudogene TRBV3-2); perhaps TRBD2 as D (6 bases). The germline V gene has CDR1 LGHDT and CDR2 YNNKEL (reference sequence). The CDR3 loop spans 15 amino acids. Deletions cut 0 bases from V and 0 bases from J, with 7 bases between. CDR3 residues: CASSQDGTSTDTQYF. In nucleotides, the CDR3 is TGTGCCAGCAGCCAAGATGGGACTAGCACAGATACGCAGTATTTT.

In nucleotides, the CDR3 is TGTGCCAGCAGCGGCCGGGACCAGAGCTCCTACAATGAGCAGTTCTTC. Its translation: CASSGRDQSSYNEQFF. V gene TRBV9 combines with J gene TRBJ2-1; D is possibly TRBD1 or TRBD2 (5 bases each). CDR1 SGDLS and CDR2 YYNGEE come from the germline V gene. Trimming stripped 3 bases from V and 0 bases from J, with 13 bases between. There are 16 residues in the CDR3.

The chain uses TRBV12-3 or TRBV12-4 and TRBJ1-4; no clear D gene. Trimming removed 3 bases from V and 10 bases from J, with 12 bases in between. The CDR3 length is 13 residues. The CDR3 is CASSFGESVKLFF. In nucleotides, the CDR3 is TGTGCCAGCAGTTTCGGTGAAAGCGTAAAACTGTTTTTT.